The next 17 T cell receptor beta chains were all read from a single sample in a study of OX40 agonist ivuxolimab in advanced cancers. Measured with immunoSEQ multiplex PCR; TCRdb has only the in-frame clones, and not every one. Here the sample spans approximately 84,000 clones, around nine tenths being singletons. Material: CD4+ or CD8+ T cells sorted from blood, obtained in a trial of the OX40 agonist ivuxolimab. The receptors were sampled from an adult with an advanced solid tumor such as melanoma, head and neck, liver or kidney cancer.

V usage is TRBV4-2 and J usage is TRBJ2-7; 10 bases agree with TRBD2. Germline trimming cut 1 base from V and 1 base from J; bases unmatched to any gene: 10. This CDR3 has 18 residues. The germline V gene has CDR1 LGHNA and CDR2 YNFKEQ. The CDR3 here is CASSQVPPGLASSYEQYF. As DNA, the CDR3 is TGTGCCAGCAGCCAAGTGCCACCGGGACTAGCGTCATCCTACGAGCAGTACTTC.

The chain recombines TRBV7-2 with TRBJ2-5; TRBD2 might be the D (6 bases). The better agreement between TRBJ2-7 and the DNA end casts doubt on the J call. This CDR3 spans 15 amino acids. CDR1 and CDR2 (germline): SGHTA, FQGNSA. This CDR3 is CASSLWGDLQYEQYF. The CDR3 DNA reads as TGTGCCAGCAGCTTATGGGGGGACCTTCAGTACGAGCAGTACTTC.

This chain links TRBV9 with TRBJ2-2; 10 nucleotides agree with TRBD2. The CDR3 consists of 16 residues. Germline trimming cut 4 bases from V and 6 bases from J; bases unmatched to any gene: 9. CDR1 is SGDLS, CDR2 YYNGEE, per germline. CDR3 sequence: CASSSSGTSVPGELFF. The DNA of the CDR3 is TGTGCCAGCAGCTCGTCCGGGACTAGCGTCCCCGGGGAGCTGTTTTTT.

The chain has TRBV5-6 and TRBJ2-1; 9 nucleotides agree with TRBD1. CDR1 SGHDT and CDR2 YYEEEE come from the germline V gene. Germline trimming cut 0 bases from V and 5 bases from J; bases unmatched to any gene: 6. The CDR3 consists of 16 residues. The CDR3 DNA sequence: TGTGCCAGCAGCTTGGTCACCGGGACAGGGAACAATGAGCAGTTCTTC. Its translation is CASSLVTGTGNNEQFF.

V gene TRBV27 combines with J gene TRBJ1-6, with D unclear. Germline CDR1 reads MNHEY; CDR2 reads SMNVEV (reference sequence). The CDR3 is 11 amino acids. Trimming removed 8 bases from V and 12 bases from J, with 11 bases in between. This chain's CDR3 is CASRGVGPLHF. CDR3 in DNA: TGTGCCAGCCGTGGCGTCGGACCCCTCCACTTT.

This chain joins TRBV5-1 and TRBJ2-2, with a possible D match to TRBD1 (5 bases). CDR3 length: 17 amino acids. Germline V gene data show CDR1 as SGHRS and CDR2 as YFSETQ. V lost 2 bases and J lost 8, with 22 bases in between. In DNA form, the CDR3 reads TGCGCCAGCAGCTTAAGGGTACAGGCCCTGTCCCTTGGGGAGCTGTTTTTT. Translated: CASSLRVQALSLGELFF. The entire variable domain, with the rest obtained from reference TRBV5-1 and TRBJ2-2, is as follows: KAGVTQTPRYLIKTRGQQVTLSCSPISGHRSVSWYQQTPGQGLQFLFEYFSETQRNKGNFPGRFSGRQFSNSRSEMNVSTLELGDSALYLCASSLRVQALSLGELFFGEGSRLTVL.

The chain has TRBV18 and TRBJ2-3, with D uncertain. The germline gives CDR1 KGHSH, CDR2 LQKENI. V dropped 4 bases and J dropped 9 bases, with 14 bases sitting between them. CDR3 length: 13 amino acids. Written as DNA, the CDR3 is TGTGCCAGCTCACAGGGCCAATCCTCGACGCAGTATTTT. Amino acid sequence: CASSQGQSSTQYF.

The chain is built from TRBV5-6 and TRBJ2-5; 9 nucleotides line up with TRBD2. The CDR3 consists of 17 residues. Losses at the gene ends were 0 bases for V and 4 bases for J; bases not matched to a gene: 10. The germline CDR1 and CDR2 sequences are SGHDT and YYEEEE. The CDR3 loop is CASSLGLTSGIPETQYF. For the CDR3, the DNA is TGTGCCAGCAGCTTGGGCCTGACTAGCGGAATACCAGAGACCCAGTACTTC.

This chain uses TRBV13 with TRBJ2-7; 8 nucleotides line up with TRBD1. Germline CDR1 and CDR2: PRHDT and FYEKMQ (reference sequence). CDR3 size: 16 residues. V dropped 3 bases and J dropped 7; count of bases not matched to a gene: 14. The CDR3 sequence is CASSLVRDRRPREQYF. The CDR3 bases are TGTGCCAGCAGCTTGGTGCGGGACAGGCGCCCTCGGGAGCAGTACTTC.

V gene TRBV25-1 combines with J gene TRBJ1-1; D not resolved. This CDR3 is built from 16 residues. Germline lookup yields CDR1 MGHDK and CDR2 SYGVNS. V lost 0 bases, J lost 2 bases, and 13 bases lay in between. The CDR3: CASSEYGTRRNTEAFF. DNA of the CDR3: TGTGCCAGCAGTGAATATGGCACCCGCCGCAACACTGAAGCTTTCTTT.

The V and J genes are TRBV28 and TRBJ2-7; D perhaps matches TRBD2 (6 bases). This CDR3 region has 16 residues. V was pared by 6 bases and J by 3 bases, with 21 bases between. From germline, CDR1 is MDHEN and CDR2 SYDVKM. The CDR3 DNA sequence: TGTGCCAGCAGCCTGGGGGGAGAACAAATCAACTACGAGCAGTACTTC. This gives the protein CASSLGGEQINYEQYF.

J is TRBJ2-7 and V is TRBV5-4; D might be TRBD1 or TRBD2, each matching 6 bases. Per germline, CDR1 SGHNT and CDR2 YYREEE (reference sequence). The CDR3 has 13 residues. V was shortened by 2 bases and J by 5 bases, with 11 bases between the two germline ends. This chain's CDR3 is CASSFLGGDEQYF. The CDR3 DNA reads TGTGCCAGCAGCTTTTTGGGGGGCGACGAGCAGTACTTC.

This clone was picked up a small number of times. The V gene is TRBV5-1, the J gene TRBJ2-7; 7 positions agree with TRBD1. The CDR3 sequence is 16 residues long. J lost 0 bases, V lost 0 bases, and 6 bases had no gene match. Germline CDR1 reads SGHRS; CDR2 reads YFSETQ. The CDR3 protein is CASSLGGTVASYEQYF. The CDR3 DNA follows: TGCGCCAGCAGCTTGGGTGGGACAGTCGCCTCCTACGAGCAGTACTTC.

The chain links TRBV28 to TRBJ1-4; D may be TRBD1 (5 bases). The CDR3 sequence is 15 residues long. CDR1 and CDR2 from the germline V gene are MDHEN and SYDVKM. The V end was cut by 1 base, the J end by 6 bases, with 12 bases between. The CDR3 DNA reads TGTGCCAGCAGTTTATCGGGGGAAGGGCATGAAAAACTGTTTTTT. This gives the protein CASSLSGEGHEKLFF.

About this clone: A junction end diverges from the germline sequence, so it may reflect a read error. V and J are TRBV7-9 and TRBJ2-5; the D is unclear. The CDR3 is 13 amino acids. The germline gives CDR1 SEHNR, CDR2 FQNEAQ (reference sequence). The CDR3: CASTLGSQETQYF. The CDR3 DNA is TGTGCCAGCACCTTAGGCAGCCAAGAGACCCAGTACTTC.

The chain combines TRBV7-9 with TRBJ2-3, with TRBD2 matching 11 bases. The germline gives CDR1 SEHNR, CDR2 FQNEAQ (reference sequence). CDR3 length: 13 residues. Trimming cost V 6 bases and J 6 bases; bases outside gene matches: 2. The CDR3 loop is CASRVAGGDTQYF. DNA for the CDR3: TGTGCCAGCAGGGTAGCGGGAGGGGATACGCAGTATTTT.

The J gene is TRBJ1-1, the V gene TRBV29-1; 7 nucleotides line up with TRBD1. CDR1 and CDR2 from the germline V gene are SQVTM and ANQGSEA. This CDR3 spans 13 amino acids. The trim removed 7 bases at V and 2 bases at J, leaving 7 bases unmatched. CDR3 in DNA: TGCAGCGCCCACGGGACAGATAACACTGAAGCTTTCTTT. Amino acid sequence: CSAHGTDNTEAFF.